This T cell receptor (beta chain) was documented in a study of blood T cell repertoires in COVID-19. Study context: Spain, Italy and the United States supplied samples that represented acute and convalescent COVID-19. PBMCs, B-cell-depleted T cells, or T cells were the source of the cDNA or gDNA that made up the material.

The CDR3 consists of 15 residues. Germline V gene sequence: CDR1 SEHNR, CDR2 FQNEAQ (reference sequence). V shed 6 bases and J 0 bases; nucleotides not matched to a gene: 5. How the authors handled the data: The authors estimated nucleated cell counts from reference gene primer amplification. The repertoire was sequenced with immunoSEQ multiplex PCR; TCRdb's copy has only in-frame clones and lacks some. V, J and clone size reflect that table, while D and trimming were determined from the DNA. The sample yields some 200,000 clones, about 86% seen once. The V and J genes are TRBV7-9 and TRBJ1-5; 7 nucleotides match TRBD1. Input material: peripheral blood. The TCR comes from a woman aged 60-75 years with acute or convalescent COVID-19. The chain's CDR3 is CASSRQGDSNQPQHF. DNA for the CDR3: TGTGCCAGCAGTCGACAGGGCGATAGCAATCAGCCCCAGCATTTT.